The present T cell receptor (beta chain) was sequenced within a study of graft-versus-host responses after intestinal transplantation. Study-wide background: Uniformly, recipients were administered anti-thymocyte globulin induction with subsequent tacrolimus and steroids for around 3 years.

In the case of this clone: What it binds is unknown.

Study observations and caveats: High graft-versus-host to host-versus-graft clonal ratios were seen in allografts of patients with graft-donor T cell macrochimerism. The marrow of recipients harbored GvH clones, and ileum or blood showed some of them first. Early declines in HvG clones that occurred post-transplant were associated with peak circulating GvH clone levels.

The table came from immunoSEQ multiplex PCR; TCRdb's copy has only in-frame clones and leaves some out. Of approximately 130,000 clones listed, more than 80% were seen once; the top ten hold around 0.16%. The CDR3 covers 18 residues. V was cut by 5 bases and J by 1 base, with 24 bases left in between. CDR1 SGHTA and CDR2 FQGTGA come from the germline V gene. This clonotype was obtained from a human donor who received an intestinal transplant. The rearrangement uses TRBV7-3 and TRBJ2-7, with D perhaps TRBD2 (5 bases). Sequenced here: unstimulated CD4+ T cells sorted from spleen or lymph node cells, sampled before intestinal transplant. DNA of the CDR3: TGTGCCAGCAGCCCACGGGAAATCCGGGATTCTGAATCCTACGAGCAGTACTTC. Its protein is CASSPREIRDSESYEQYF.